This T cell receptor (beta chain) was retrieved from a study of blood T cells in healthy people across ages. For the second PCR, which ran for about 7 to 11 cycles, a sample-barcoded 5' primer and a J-beta primer mix were used. MiXCR was run by TCRdb on the 5' RACE reads, yielding one entry per CDR3 protein. Among about 760,000 distinct CDR3 sequences, roughly 25% were seen once, and the ten largest hold 8% to 10%. CDR3 size: 16 residues. Germline V gene lookup returns CDR1 SGHTA and CDR2 FQGNSA. J was trimmed by 5 bases and V by 1 base; bases with no gene match: 9. This sample was also put to use in a study of T cells of mothers and their children. That study adds: Donation was provided by three healthy Caucasian mothers along with their six children.

The clonotype comes from a boy between 10 and 17 years old in good health. Sequenced material: blood. This chain uses TRBV7-2 with TRBJ2-5, with 8 bases identical to TRBD2. The CDR3: CASSLGSSGVSETQYF. CDR3 sequence (DNA): TGTGCCAGCAGCTTAGGGAGTAGCGGGGTATCGGAGACCCAGTACTTC.